What follows describes a single T cell receptor beta chain. These data are taken from a study of T cell changes during pregnancy in multiple sclerosis. Assay used: immunoSEQ multiplex PCR; TCRdb lists only in-frame clones, some missing. The sample carries approximately 32,000 clones, approximately 92% recorded once. Per germline, CDR1 SGHRS and CDR2 YFSETQ. The CDR3 is made up of 19 amino acids. The germline V and J ends were trimmed by 0 bases and 6 bases, with 25 bases remaining between them. V usage is TRBV5-1 and J usage is TRBJ2-4, with TRBD2 as a possible D gene (7 bases). This TCR was sampled from a female donor with multiple sclerosis, enrolled in a pregnancy study. The source was CD8+ T cells from peripheral blood mononuclear cells, collected in the second trimester of pregnancy. CDR3 region: CASSLGARGTGGSRNIQYF. For the CDR3, the DNA is TGCGCCAGCAGCTTGGGGGCGAGGGGGACGGGCGGGAGTCGAAACATTCAGTACTTC.